One and the same sample provided the 18 T cell receptor beta chains below, sequenced in a study of cytomegalovirus exposure and HLA in healthy donors. The PCR had 60 Vbeta and 13 Jbeta primers. TCRdb's copy holds only in-frame clones and misses some; the assay was immunoSEQ multiplex PCR. The table records roughly 160,000 clones, approximately 81% of them present only once. Sequenced material: PBMCs. The receptors derive from a man aged 25 to 45 in good health and CMV-seropositive.

The chain couples TRBV27 to TRBJ1-3, with D tentatively TRBD1 (6 bases). V was trimmed by 5 bases and J by 4 bases, leaving 12 bases between them. From germline, CDR1 is MNHEY and CDR2 SMNVEV (reference sequence). This CDR3 is built from 14 residues. The CDR3 sequence is CASSGDTGGNTIYF. In DNA form, the CDR3 reads TGTGCCAGCAGTGGGGATACAGGGGGAAACACCATATATTTT.

This clone was recorded a few times. This CDR3 is also generated by other DNA sequences in the sample. This chain uses TRBV5-1 with TRBJ1-4; a possible D gene is TRBD1 (5 bases). Trimming stripped 4 bases from V and 5 bases from J, with 12 bases between. CDR3 length equals 14 residues. Germline V lookup: CDR1 SGHRS, CDR2 YFSETQ. Here the CDR3 DNA reads TGCGCCAGCAGCCCAGACAGCACAAATGAAAAACTGTTTTTT. This encodes CASSPDSTNEKLFF.

The CDR3 bases are TGTGCCAGCTCAGGACAGGGGGCCTCCTATAATTCACCCCTCCACTTT. Translated, it gives CASSGQGASYNSPLHF. The J gene is TRBJ1-6, the V gene TRBV18, with 11 nucleotides matching TRBD1. V was clipped by 5 bases and J by 0 bases; unmatched bases: 0. The CDR3 runs 16 residues. The germline gives CDR1 KGHSH, CDR2 LQKENI.

The chain couples TRBV30 to TRBJ1-2, with TRBD1 as a possible D gene (5 bases). V was trimmed by 3 bases and J by 4 bases, leaving 15 bases between them. The CDR3 runs to 14 residues. Germline V CDR1 and CDR2: GTSNPN, SVGIG (reference sequence). CDR3 sequence reads: CAWRGGPGGYGYTF. For the CDR3, the DNA is TGTGCCTGGAGGGGCGGCCCCGGGGGCTATGGCTACACCTTC.

This clone was recorded once. The V gene is TRBV11-3, the J gene TRBJ1-4; D possibly corresponds to TRBD1 (5 bases). This CDR3 region has 16 residues. The germline gives CDR1 SGHNT, CDR2 YENEEA. V shed 0 bases and J shed 8 bases, with 16 bases lying between them. The CDR3 DNA reads as TGTGCCAGCAGCTTAGACCTTCCGGGGGGTTTGGAAAAACTGTTTTTT. It translates to CASSLDLPGGLEKLFF.

The chain uses TRBV18 and TRBJ1-5, with a tentative D call TRBD1 (6 bases). CDR3 length: 14 residues. Germline V gene sequence: CDR1 KGHSH, CDR2 LQKENI. The V and J ends lost 5 bases and 0 bases respectively, with 8 bases between them. The CDR3 sequence: CASSRTDSNQPQHF. The DNA of the CDR3 is TGTGCCAGCTCAAGGACAGATAGCAATCAGCCCCAGCATTTT.

The chain links TRBV7-2 to TRBJ1-5, with D unresolved. Trimming removed 2 bases at V and 2 bases at J, with 7 bases between. The CDR3 covers 14 residues. Germline V CDR1 and CDR2: SGHTA, FQGNSA. The CDR3 region has the DNA TGTGCCAGCAGCTTATGGCCTGGCAATCAGCCCCAGCATTTT. Its protein is CASSLWPGNQPQHF. The full variable domain, rest sourced from reference TRBV7-2 and TRBJ1-5, is GAGVSQSPSNKVTEKGKDVELRCDPISGHTALYWYRQSLGQGLEFLIYFQGNSAPDKSGLPSDRFSAERTGGSVSTLTIQRTQQEDSAVYLCASSLWPGNQPQHFGDGTRLSIL.

The CDR3 protein is CASNLRGGGNTEAFF. The CDR3 DNA reads as TGTGCCAGCAATCTTCGGGGCGGGGGGAACACTGAAGCTTTCTTT. The chain is built from TRBV5-6 and TRBJ1-1, with a tentative D call TRBD1 (5 bases). The V and J ends lost 6 bases and 1 base respectively, with 16 bases between them. The CDR3 is made up of 15 amino acids. Germline V gives CDR1 SGHDT, CDR2 YYEEEE. The complete variable domain, with remaining parts taken from reference TRBV5-6 and TRBJ1-1, reads DAGVTQSPTHLIKTRGQQVTLRCSPKSGHDTVSWYQQALGQGPQFIFQYYEEEERQRGNFPDRFSGHQFPNYSSELNVNALLLGDSALYLCASNLRGGGNTEAFFGQGTRLTVV.

A note on this clone: In the same sample, other DNA sequences code for this CDR3. The V gene is TRBV14, the J gene TRBJ1-4; the match to TRBD1 covers 7 bases. This CDR3 region has 16 residues. After removal of 3 bases from V and 7 bases from J, the junction contained 11 bases not matched to a gene. From germline, CDR1 is SGHDN and CDR2 FVKESK. CDR3 protein: CASSQDPRGRIEKLFF. CDR3 coding DNA: TGTGCCAGCAGCCAGGATCCCAGGGGGAGAATTGAAAAACTGTTTTTT.

V gene TRBV10-3 combines with J gene TRBJ2-1, with D tentatively TRBD2 (6 bases). The germline V gene has CDR1 ENHRY and CDR2 SYGVKD. CDR3 size: 15 residues. Trimming cost V 7 bases and J 6 bases, with 19 bases left between them. CDR3 protein: CAITPSGGVGNEQFF. The CDR3 DNA sequence: TGTGCCATCACTCCCAGCGGCGGGGTGGGCAATGAGCAGTTCTTC.

This chain joins TRBV25-1 and TRBJ2-7, with 8 bases lining up with TRBD2. From germline, CDR1 is MGHDK and CDR2 SYGVNS. V shed 3 bases and J 6 bases; nucleotides not matched to a gene: 10. The CDR3 extends over 15 amino acids. The CDR3: CASSDLSGSGSEQYF. CDR3 nucleotides: TGTGCCAGCAGTGATCTCAGCGGGAGCGGTTCCGAGCAGTACTTC.

This clone was counted between two and nine times. V usage is TRBV28 and J usage is TRBJ1-4; the D gene is possibly TRBD1 (5 bases). Trimming stripped 6 bases from V and 5 bases from J, with 16 bases between. In germline, CDR1 is MDHEN, CDR2 SYDVKM. The CDR3 loop spans 15 amino acids. The CDR3 region is CASSSQGAPNEKLFF. CDR3 nucleotide sequence: TGTGCCAGCAGCTCTCAAGGGGCGCCCAATGAAAAACTGTTTTTT.

This chain connects TRBV13 to TRBJ1-4; D might be TRBD1 (5 bases). The CDR3 has 14 amino acids. V lost 2 bases to trimming and J lost 7 bases, with 11 bases between them. Germline-derived CDR1 and CDR2 are PRHDT and FYEKMQ (reference sequence). CDR3 DNA sequence: TGTGCCAGCAGCTTAAAAGGGGAGGGTGAAAAACTGTTTTTT. Its translation is CASSLKGEGEKLFF.

The gene calls are TRBV4-2 and TRBJ2-1, with 8 positions matching TRBD2. Per germline, CDR1 LGHNA and CDR2 YNFKEQ. This CDR3 region has 16 residues. Trimming at V came to 7 bases and at J to 0 bases, leaving 8 bases not matched to a gene. The CDR3 DNA is TGTGCCAGCAACGCGGGAGGCTCAAGCTCCTACAATGAGCAGTTCTTC. It is translated as CASNAGGSSSYNEQFF.

The V call is TRBV4-3, the J call TRBJ2-1; TRBD2 aligns across 9 bases. This CDR3 has 15 residues. V shed 5 bases and J 4 bases; nucleotides not matched to a gene: 6. Germline V lookup: CDR1 LGHNA, CDR2 YSLEER. The CDR3 DNA is TGCGCCAGCAGCTTCGGGACTAGCACATACAATGAGCAGTTCTTC. It specifies CASSFGTSTYNEQFF.

This clone was seen a single time. V is TRBV6-4 and J is TRBJ2-2; TRBD1 is a possible D gene (5 bases). This CDR3 has 13 amino acids. The V and J ends lost 4 bases and 6 bases respectively, with 9 bases between them. Germline CDR1 MRHNA, CDR2 SNTAGT. CDR3 nucleotides: TGTGCCAGCAGTGGTTCAGGGTCCGGGGAGCTGTTTTTT. This gives the protein CASSGSGSGELFF.

J is TRBJ2-7 and V is TRBV11-3; no definite D call. This CDR3 contains 14 residues. CDR1 SGHNT and CDR2 YENEEA come from the germline V gene. Trimming took off 1 base at V and 0 bases at J, with 7 bases between the two ends. The CDR3 nucleotides read TGTGCCAGCAGCTTAGGGCCAACCTCCTACGAGCAGTACTTC. It yields the protein CASSLGPTSYEQYF.

The chain is built from TRBV5-5 and TRBJ1-2, with D unclear. CDR1 is SGHKS and CDR2 is YYEKEE in the germline V gene (reference sequence). The CDR3 contains 12 residues. The V and J ends lost 6 bases and 5 bases respectively, with 11 bases between them. CDR3 amino acids: CASTFTGYGYTF. Here the CDR3 DNA reads TGTGCCAGCACCTTTACGGGGTATGGCTACACCTTC.